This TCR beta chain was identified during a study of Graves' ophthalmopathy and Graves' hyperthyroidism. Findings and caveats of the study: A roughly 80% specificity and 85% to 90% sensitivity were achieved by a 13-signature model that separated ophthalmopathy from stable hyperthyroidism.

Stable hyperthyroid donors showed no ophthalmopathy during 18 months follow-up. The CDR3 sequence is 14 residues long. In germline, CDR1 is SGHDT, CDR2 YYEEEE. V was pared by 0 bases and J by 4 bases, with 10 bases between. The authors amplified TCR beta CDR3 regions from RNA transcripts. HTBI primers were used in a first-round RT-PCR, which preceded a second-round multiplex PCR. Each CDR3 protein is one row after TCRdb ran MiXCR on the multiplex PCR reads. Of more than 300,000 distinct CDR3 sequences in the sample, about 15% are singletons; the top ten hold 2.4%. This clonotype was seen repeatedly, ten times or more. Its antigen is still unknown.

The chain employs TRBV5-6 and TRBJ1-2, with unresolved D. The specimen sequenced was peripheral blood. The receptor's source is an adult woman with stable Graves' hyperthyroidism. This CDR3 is CASSLGRASYGYTF. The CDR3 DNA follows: TGTGCCAGCAGCTTGGGTAGGGCGAGCTATGGCTACACCTTC. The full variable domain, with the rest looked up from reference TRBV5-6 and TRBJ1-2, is DAGVTQSPTHLIKTRGQQVTLRCSPKSGHDTVSWYQQALGQGPQFIFQYYEEEERQRGNFPDRFSGHQFPNYSSELNVNALLLGDSALYLCASSLGRASYGYTFGSGTRLTVV.